These T cell receptor beta chains were read from a single sample in a study of PD-1 blockade in mismatch repair-deficient tumors. The table came from immunoSEQ multiplex PCR; TCRdb's copy has only in-frame clones and leaves some out. The data hold roughly 50,000 clones, with about 84% observed a single time. Sequencing used peripheral blood, obtained roughly 19 weeks after starting pembrolizumab. Receptors were obtained from an adult with mismatch repair-deficient cancer. Each CDR3 is given with its conserved first and last residue. The D gene is left open where the match is weak. Size values are once, few and many counts, or a class for expanded clones, and some rows have none.

TRBV2	TRBJ2-5	NA	once	12	TGTGCCAGCAGTAATCTTCAAGAGACCCAGTACTTC	CASSNLQETQYF
TRBV6-5	TRBJ2-7	NA	NA	14	TGTGCCAGCAGTTACCCCCTTATCCAGGACCAGCAGTACTTC	CASSYPLIQDQQYF
TRBV13	TRBJ1-5	NA	NA	14	TGTGCCAGCAGCAGAGGACAGCGAGATCAGCCCCAGCATTTT	CASSRGQRDQPQHF
TRBV7-9	TRBJ2-6	NA	once	18	TGTGCCAGCAGCCCGTCTCGAGGCCTTAGCTCTGGGGCCAACGTCCTGACTTTC	CASSPSRGLSSGANVLTF
TRBV4-1	TRBJ2-1	TRBD1	NA	17	TGCGCCAGCAGCCAAGTTGGGGGGAACAGGGGGCGGAATGAGCAGTTCTTC	CASSQVGGNRGRNEQFF
TRBV7-2	TRBJ2-5	TRBD2	once	16	TGTGCCAGCAGCCGCGCGGCGGGGGGGAGCCAAGAGACCCAGTACTTC	CASSRAAGGSQETQYF
TRBV27	TRBJ2-1	TRBD1	NA	14	TGTGCCAGCAGTCACTTGGGACAGGGTAATGAGCAGTTCTTC	CASSHLGQGNEQFF
TRBV19	TRBJ1-2	NA	once	13	TGTGCCAGTAGTATCGGACGTGTGAATGGCTACACCTTC	CASSIGRVNGYTF
TRBV5-5	TRBJ2-5	TRBD2	NA	18	TGTGCCAGCAGCTTGACGGGGACTAGCGGGAGGGCCTGGGAGACCCAGTACTTC	CASSLTGTSGRAWETQYF
TRBV14	TRBJ2-1	TRBD1	NA	19	TGTGCCAGCAGCCAAGGTGGCAGGGGGCTAACAAGCTCCTACAATGAGCAGTTCTTC	CASSQGGRGLTSSYNEQFF
TRBV11-2	TRBJ2-7	TRBD2	NA	18	TGTGCCAGCAGCTTCCCAACTAGCGGATTCCCCAACCAGGTCGAGCAGTACTTC	CASSFPTSGFPNQVEQYF
TRBV7-3	TRBJ2-2	NA	NA	16	TGTGCCAGCAGCTCCCCGGGACCCCGGGGCACCGGGGAGCTGTTTTTT	CASSSPGPRGTGELFF
TRBV18	TRBJ1-2	NA	once	16	TGTGCCAGCTCACTGAACGACCAGGGATCTCTTGGCGGCTACACCTTC	CASSLNDQGSLGGYTF
TRBV7-3	TRBJ2-3	TRBD2	NA	15	TGTGCCAGCAGCTTAACGGGAGGGCCTACAGATACGCAGTATTTT	CASSLTGGPTDTQYF
TRBV29-1	TRBJ2-7	TRBD1	NA	12	TGCAGCGTCGCACAGGGGGCGGACGAGCAGTACTTC	CSVAQGADEQYF
TRBV5-1	TRBJ2-3	NA	NA	16	TGCGCCAGCACCCCGGCTGGGGGGACTAGCACAGATACGCAGTATTTT	CASTPAGGTSTDTQYF
TRBV30	TRBJ1-2	TRBD1	NA	13	TGTGCCTGGAACAATGGAGGGGGCGTCGGCTACACCTTC	CAWNNGGGVGYTF
TRBV18	TRBJ2-7	NA	NA	12	TGTGCCAGCTCACCACGGGGCTCCGAGCAGTACTTC	CASSPRGSEQYF
TRBV2	TRBJ1-1	TRBD1	NA	14	TGTGCCAGCAGTTCTCGGACAGGGCAAACTGAAGCTTTCTTT	CASSSRTGQTEAFF
TRBV7-2	TRBJ2-7	TRBD2	NA	15	TGTGCCAGCAGCTCTAGCGGGGGGACTTTCTACGAGCAGTACTTC	CASSSSGGTFYEQYF
TRBV29-1	TRBJ1-1	NA	NA	12	TGCAGCGTTGAATGGCGGGGCACTGAAGCTTTCTTT	CSVEWRGTEAFF
TRBV2	TRBJ2-7	NA	NA	11	TGTGCCAGCAGCTTCTCCTACGAGCAGTACTTC	CASSFSYEQYF
TRBV25-1	TRBJ2-1	NA	NA	12	TGTGCCAGCAGTGCACTAGTCAATGAGCAGTTCTTC	CASSALVNEQFF
TRBV19	TRBJ2-7	NA	NA	15	TGTGCCAGTAGTATCAGGACGGACGTGGGGCTCGAGCAGTACTTC	CASSIRTDVGLEQYF
TRBV9	TRBJ2-2	NA	NA	16	TGTGCCAGCAGCGTAGCTATAGCGACGAACACCGGGGAGCTGTTTTTT	CASSVAIATNTGELFF
TRBV7-2	TRBJ2-7	TRBD2	NA	15	TGTGCCAGCAGCCCACGGGCGGGAGTAGGATGGGAGCAGTACTTC	CASSPRAGVGWEQYF
TRBV9	TRBJ2-1	NA	once	13	TGTGCCAGCAGCGTAGCCACCTACAATGAGCAGTTCTTC	CASSVATYNEQFF
TRBV6-6	TRBJ1-2	TRBD1	NA	13	TGTGCCAGCAGTTCCGGGACAGCCAGAGTTTACACCTTC	CASSSGTARVYTF
TRBV19	TRBJ2-2	NA	NA	14	TGTGCCAGTAGTTTAGAGGGGTACACCGGGGAGCTGTTTTTT	CASSLEGYTGELFF
TRBV5-5	TRBJ1-1	NA	NA	14	TGTGCCAGCAGCCTAAGGCCGCTTAACACTGAAGCTTTCTTT	CASSLRPLNTEAFF
TRBV5-1	TRBJ2-7	TRBD1	NA	13	TGCGCCAGCAGCTTGGGGACAGGGGGCGAGCAGTACTTC	CASSLGTGGEQYF
TRBV30	TRBJ1-1	NA	NA	11	TGTGCCTGGAGGTCTAACACTGAAGCTTTCTTT	CAWRSNTEAFF
TRBV11-3	TRBJ2-3	TRBD1	NA	15	TGTGCCAGCAGCGACCGACAGGGGGCCACAGATACGCAGTATTTT	CASSDRQGATDTQYF
TRBV5-1	TRBJ1-1	TRBD1	NA	14	TGCGCCAGCAGCCTGGGACAGGGTTTAGGGAAAGCTTTCTTT	CASSLGQGLGKAFF
TRBV5-1	TRBJ2-1	TRBD2	once	16	TGCGCCAGCAGCCCAGGACTAGCGGGATATCTGAATGAGCAGTTCTTC	CASSPGLAGYLNEQFF
TRBV4-2	TRBJ1-3	NA	NA	14	TGTGCCAGCAGCCAAGGGATGGGTGGAAACACCATATATTTT	CASSQGMGGNTIYF
TRBV5-6	TRBJ2-5	TRBD1	NA	16	TGTGCCAGCAGCTCCCCAATACAGGGGAAGTTGGAGACCCAGTACTTC	CASSSPIQGKLETQYF
TRBV27	TRBJ1-5	TRBD1	NA	14	TGTGCCAGCAGTTCCAGACAGGGAAATCAGCCCCAGCATTTT	CASSSRQGNQPQHF
TRBV5-4	TRBJ2-2	TRBD2	NA	15	TGTGCCAGCACCCTAGGGGCTAGCGGGACCGGGGAGCTGTTTTTT	CASTLGASGTGELFF
TRBV7-6	TRBJ1-3	TRBD1	NA	15	TGTGCCAGCGGAGACAGGGGCCTCTCTGGAAACACCATATATTTT	CASGDRGLSGNTIYF
TRBV5-5	TRBJ1-5	NA	NA	15	TGTGCCAGCAGCTTGGATGAGGGGATAAATCAGCCCCAGCATTTT	CASSLDEGINQPQHF
TRBV23-1	TRBJ1-4	TRBD1	NA	18	TGCGCCAGACCGACCCCCGACAGGGTTGGTTCAACTAATGAAAAACTGTTTTTT	CARPTPDRVGSTNEKLFF
TRBV4-3	TRBJ2-1	TRBD2	NA	15	TGCGCCAGCAGCCAAGAACTAGCGGGAGTGGGTGAGCAGTTCTTC	CASSQELAGVGEQFF
TRBV19	TRBJ1-2	NA	NA	14	TGTGCCAGTAAACTAGGACAGAACGACTATGGCTACACCTTC	CASKLGQNDYGYTF
TRBV5-4	TRBJ2-3	NA	NA	15	TGTGCCAGCAGCTTACTCGACCCAAGCACAGATACGCAGTATTTT	CASSLLDPSTDTQYF
TRBV4-3	TRBJ1-4	NA	once	20	TGCGCCAGCAGCCAAGATCTGGAAGGTGAGAAGGGGTCTTTGGCTGAAAAACTGTTTTTT	CASSQDLEGEKGSLAEKLFF
TRBV7-9	TRBJ2-1	TRBD1	NA	15	TGTGCCAGCAGCTGGGACAGGGCCTACTACAATGAGCAGTTCTTC	CASSWDRAYYNEQFF
TRBV19	TRBJ2-7	TRBD1	few	12	TGTGCCAGTAGTTCAAGGGGACAGCTAATAATCTTC	CASSSRGQLIIF
TRBV5-4	TRBJ1-1	NA	NA	13	TGTGCCAGCAGCTTGCCCTCGAACACTGAAGCTTTCTTT	CASSLPSNTEAFF
TRBV11-2	TRBJ2-5	TRBD2	NA	17	TGTGCCAGCAGCAGCGGGACTAGCGGGAGGGCCGGTGAGACCCAGTACTTC	CASSSGTSGRAGETQYF
TRBV7-9	TRBJ2-7	NA	NA	14	TGTGCCAGCAGCCAAGATTTATCAAGCTACGAGCAGTACTTC	CASSQDLSSYEQYF
TRBV27	TRBJ2-3	TRBD2	NA	18	TGTGCCAGCAGTTTATTAGCGGGACTAGCGGAGCCGGCAGATACGCAGTATTTT	CASSLLAGLAEPADTQYF
TRBV30	TRBJ1-1	NA	NA	12	TGTGCCGAATTGGCCTGGGAGACTGAAGCTTTCTTT	CAELAWETEAFF